The 10 T cell receptor beta chains in this list originate from one sample, sequenced in a study of Ad26.COV2.S vaccination and SARS-CoV-2 variants. The protocol was immunoSEQ multiplex PCR, while the TCRdb copy is restricted to in-frame clones and leaves out a portion. The sample yields roughly 380,000 clones, roughly 85% seen once. Treatment specified: roughly 18 received Ad26.COV2.S at low or high dose, single or two shots; roughly five received placebo; per-sample allocation not given. Collection of samples fell on day 63 after the first vaccine or placebo injection. The sequences come from peripheral blood, collected in a trial of Ad26.COV2.S vaccine versus placebo. These receptors came from a person between 18 and 65 years old who received the Ad26.COV2.S COVID-19 vaccine or a placebo.

The J gene is TRBJ1-3, the V gene TRBV19; no clear D gene. The CDR3 spans 15 residues. CDR1 is LNHDA and CDR2 is SQIVND in the germline V gene (reference sequence). V gave up 3 bases and J gave up 0 bases, with 9 bases separating them. The CDR3 DNA reads as TGTGCCAGTAGTATTTTAGCCGGCTCTGGAAACACCATATATTTT. It yields the protein CASSILAGSGNTIYF.

J is TRBJ1-5 and V is TRBV15, with D unclear. CDR3 length: 14 amino acids. V lost 5 bases to trimming and J lost 7 bases, with 15 bases between them. The germline V gene encodes CDR1 LNHNV and CDR2 YYDKDF (reference sequence). Here the CDR3 reads CATSPGISGQPQHF. DNA for the CDR3: TGTGCCACCAGCCCGGGGATCTCTGGGCAGCCCCAGCATTTT.

The chain combines TRBV4-3 with TRBJ1-5; the D gene is possibly TRBD1 (5 bases). CDR3 length: 14 residues. Per germline, CDR1 LGHNA and CDR2 YSLEER. V gave up 2 bases and J gave up 2 bases, with 7 bases separating them. CDR3 coding DNA: TGCGCCAGCAGCCAACGGGGGGGCAATCAGCCCCAGCATTTT. It specifies CASSQRGGNQPQHF.

The V call is TRBV9, the J call TRBJ2-2, with TRBD2 identical over 7 bases. J lost 1 base, V lost 4 bases, and 10 bases had no gene match. This CDR3 region has 17 residues. CDR1 and CDR2 (germline): SGDLS, YYNGEE. CDR3 protein: CASSPRGAGMNTGELFF. In nucleotides, the CDR3 is TGTGCCAGCAGCCCCCGGGGAGCGGGGATGAACACCGGGGAGCTGTTTTTT. The full variable domain, rest sourced from reference TRBV9 and TRBJ2-2, is DSGVTQTPKHLITATGQRVTLRCSPRSGDLSVYWYQQSLDQGLQFLIQYYNGEERAKGNILERFSAQQFPDLHSELNLSSLELGDSALYFCASSPRGAGMNTGELFFGEGSRLTVL.

The V call is TRBV27, the J call TRBJ2-2; 7 bases agree with TRBD1. Germline assignment: CDR1 MNHEY and CDR2 SMNVEV (reference sequence). V was clipped by 6 bases and J by 4 bases; unmatched bases: 5. The CDR3 is made up of 14 amino acids. The CDR3 region has the DNA TGTGCCAGCAGCAAAAACAGGGGCACCGGGGAGCTGTTTTTT. Protein sequence: CASSKNRGTGELFF.

The chain carries TRBV9 and TRBJ1-3; D is unresolved. The CDR3 is made up of 18 amino acids. Germline V lookup: CDR1 SGDLS, CDR2 YYNGEE. The V gene lost 0 bases and the J gene lost 3 bases, with 19 bases spanning the gap. The CDR3 DNA is TGTGCCAGCAGCGTAGGGTCCTGGCGGGGTGTTGGTGGAAACACCATATATTTT. It translates to CASSVGSWRGVGGNTIYF.

This clone was observed a handful of times. This same CDR3 is encoded by further DNA sequences in the sample. The CDR3 protein is CASSLESPNYGYTF. The CDR3 DNA follows: TGCGCCAGCAGCTTGGAAAGCCCTAACTATGGCTACACCTTC. The chain recombines TRBV5-1 with TRBJ1-2; D ambiguous. Germline V CDR1 and CDR2: SGHRS, YFSETQ. Trimming left V 0 bases short and J 0 bases short, with 6 bases between. This CDR3 contains 14 residues.

The rearrangement joins TRBV5-8 to TRBJ2-3, with 11 bases fitting TRBD2. CDR1 and CDR2 (germline): SGHTS, YDEGEE. CDR3 length: 17 amino acids. V lost 4 bases to trimming and J lost 0 bases; unmatched junction nucleotides: 7. Written as DNA, the CDR3 is TGTGCCAGCAGCACCGCCTGGACTAGCGGGAGCACAGATACGCAGTATTTT. This gives the protein CASSTAWTSGSTDTQYF.

The rearrangement links TRBV30 to TRBJ1-5; 7 bases are a match to TRBD1. This CDR3 is built from 16 residues. Per the germline V gene, CDR1 is GTSNPN and CDR2 is SVGIG (reference sequence). V lost 3 bases, J lost 3 bases, and 11 bases stayed unmatched. Written as DNA, the CDR3 is TGTGCCTGGAGGCATAAGGGGGCCGGGGACAATCAGCCCCAGCATTTT. This codes for CAWRHKGAGDNQPQHF.

This chain joins TRBV4-1 and TRBJ2-7; no firm D call. The germline V and J ends were trimmed by 4 bases and 0 bases, with 13 bases remaining between them. From germline, CDR1 is MGHRA and CDR2 YSYEKL. The CDR3 consists of 15 residues. The CDR3 DNA follows: TGCGCCAGCAGCCTGCGAGGCACGAGCTCCTACGAGCAGTACTTC. It translates to CASSLRGTSSYEQYF.